The present T cell receptor beta chain was sequenced within a study of blood T cell repertoires in COVID-19. Study as a whole: The United States, Italy and Spain supplied acute and convalescent COVID-19 samples.

A few counts support this clone. The assay was immunoSEQ multiplex PCR, and TCRdb's table has in-frame clones only and misses some. In the table there are 350,000 to 450,000 clones, 80% to 90% of which are singletons. The sample taken for sequencing was peripheral blood. This receptor was identified in an older woman with COVID-19, enrolled during active disease.

The DNA for the CDR3 is TGTGCCAGCAGGGGCAGCACAGATACGCAGTATTTT. Amino acids: CASRGSTDTQYF. The chain recombines TRBV6-5 with TRBJ2-3; no firm D call. Germline V CDR1 and CDR2: MNHEY, SVGAGI. V was shortened by 6 bases and J by 0 bases, with 4 bases between the two germline ends. CDR3 length: 12 residues.